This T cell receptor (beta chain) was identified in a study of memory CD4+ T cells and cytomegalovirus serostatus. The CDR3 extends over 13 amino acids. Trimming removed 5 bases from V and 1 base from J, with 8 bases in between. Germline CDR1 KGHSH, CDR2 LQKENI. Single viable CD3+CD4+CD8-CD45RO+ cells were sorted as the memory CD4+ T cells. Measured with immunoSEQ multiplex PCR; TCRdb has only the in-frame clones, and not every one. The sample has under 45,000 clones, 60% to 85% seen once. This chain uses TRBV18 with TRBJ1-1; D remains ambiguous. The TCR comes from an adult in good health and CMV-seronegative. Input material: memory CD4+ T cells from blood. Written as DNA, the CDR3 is TGTGCCAGCTCAGGCACCCCGAACACTGAAGCTTTCTTT. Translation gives CASSGTPNTEAFF.